Given below is one T cell receptor (beta chain) in context. The record originates from a study of T cell changes during pregnancy in multiple sclerosis. The repertoire was sequenced with immunoSEQ multiplex PCR; TCRdb's copy has only in-frame clones and lacks some. The top ten hold 0.85% to 1% of the sample, which has just under 60,000 clones, 90% to 95% seen once. Trimming shortened V by 6 bases and J by 1 base, and 18 bases separated the two germline ends. This CDR3 is 16 amino acids long. Germline V CDR1 and CDR2: MNHEY, SMNVEV (reference sequence). The sequenced sample was peripheral blood, obtained in the first trimester of pregnancy. The chain has TRBV27 and TRBJ2-5; tentative D call: TRBD1 (6 bases). The sequence was obtained from a female donor with multiple sclerosis, enrolled in a pregnancy study. CDR3 nucleotide sequence: TGTGCCAGCAGCAGAGAAACGGGACAAGGCCAAGAGACCCAGTACTTC. Translated, it gives CASSRETGQGQETQYF.